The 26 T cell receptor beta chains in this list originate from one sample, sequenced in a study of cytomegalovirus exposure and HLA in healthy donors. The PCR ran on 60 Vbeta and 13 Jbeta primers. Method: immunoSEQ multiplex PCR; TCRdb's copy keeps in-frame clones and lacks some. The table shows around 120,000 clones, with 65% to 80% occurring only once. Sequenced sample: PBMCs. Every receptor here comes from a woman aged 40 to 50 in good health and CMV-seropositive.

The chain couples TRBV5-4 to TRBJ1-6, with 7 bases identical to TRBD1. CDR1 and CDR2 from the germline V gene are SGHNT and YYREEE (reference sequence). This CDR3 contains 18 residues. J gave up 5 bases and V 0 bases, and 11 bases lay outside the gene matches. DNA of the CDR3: TGTGCCAGCAGCTTGGGAAGGGGGCTCAGACAGGATAATTCACCCCTCCACTTT. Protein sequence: CASSLGRGLRQDNSPLHF.

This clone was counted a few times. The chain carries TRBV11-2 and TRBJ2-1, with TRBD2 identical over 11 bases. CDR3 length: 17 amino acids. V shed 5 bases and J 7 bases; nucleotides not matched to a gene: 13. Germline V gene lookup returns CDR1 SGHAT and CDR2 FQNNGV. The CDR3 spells CASSRRGLAVRQNEQFF. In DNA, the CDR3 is TGTGCCAGCAGCCGACGGGGACTAGCGGTACGCCAGAATGAGCAGTTCTTC. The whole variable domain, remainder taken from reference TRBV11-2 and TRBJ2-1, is EAGVAQSPRYKIIEKRQSVAFWCNPISGHATLYWYQQILGQGPKLLIQFQNNGVVDDSQLPKDRFSAERLKGVDSTLKIQPAKLEDSAVYLCASSRRGLAVRQNEQFFGPGTRLTVL.

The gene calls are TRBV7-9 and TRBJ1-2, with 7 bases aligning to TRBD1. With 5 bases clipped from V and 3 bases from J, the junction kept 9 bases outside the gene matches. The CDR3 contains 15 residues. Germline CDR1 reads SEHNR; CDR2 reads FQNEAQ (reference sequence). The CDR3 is CASSLGQASDYGYTF. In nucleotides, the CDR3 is TGTGCCAGCAGCCTCGGACAGGCCTCAGACTATGGCTACACCTTC. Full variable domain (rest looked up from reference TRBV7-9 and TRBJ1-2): DTGVSQNPRHKITKRGQNVTFRCDPISEHNRLYWYRQTLGQGPEFLTYFQNEAQLEKSRLLSDRFSAERPKGSFSTLEIQRTEQGDSAMYLCASSLGQASDYGYTFGSGTRLTVV.

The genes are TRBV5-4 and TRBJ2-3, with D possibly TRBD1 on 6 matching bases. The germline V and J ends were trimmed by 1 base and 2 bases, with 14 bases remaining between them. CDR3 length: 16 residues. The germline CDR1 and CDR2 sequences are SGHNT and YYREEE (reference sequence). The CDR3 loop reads CASSLNRAGDTDTQYF. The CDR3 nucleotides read TGTGCCAGCAGCTTGAATCGGGCAGGGGACACAGATACGCAGTATTTT.

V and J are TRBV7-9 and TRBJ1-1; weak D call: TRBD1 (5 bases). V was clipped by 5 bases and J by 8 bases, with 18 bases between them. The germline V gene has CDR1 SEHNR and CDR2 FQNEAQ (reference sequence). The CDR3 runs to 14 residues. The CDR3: CASSNDWTRVEAFF. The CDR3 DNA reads TGTGCCAGCAGCAACGATTGGACAAGGGTCGAAGCTTTCTTT.

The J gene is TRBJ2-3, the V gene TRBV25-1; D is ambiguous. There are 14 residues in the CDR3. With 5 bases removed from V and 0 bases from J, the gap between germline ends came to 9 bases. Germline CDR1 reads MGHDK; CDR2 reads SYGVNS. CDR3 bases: TGTGCCAGCAGTCTGACTCAGAGCACAGATACGCAGTATTTT. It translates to CASSLTQSTDTQYF.

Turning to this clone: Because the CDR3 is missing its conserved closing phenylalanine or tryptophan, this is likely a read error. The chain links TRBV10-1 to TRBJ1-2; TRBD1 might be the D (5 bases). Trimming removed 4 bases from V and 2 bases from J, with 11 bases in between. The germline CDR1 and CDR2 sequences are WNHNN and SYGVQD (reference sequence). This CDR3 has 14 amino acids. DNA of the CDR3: TGCGCCAGCAGTGCAGGGCCAGTCAACTATGGCTACACCGTC. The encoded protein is CASSAGPVNYGYTV.

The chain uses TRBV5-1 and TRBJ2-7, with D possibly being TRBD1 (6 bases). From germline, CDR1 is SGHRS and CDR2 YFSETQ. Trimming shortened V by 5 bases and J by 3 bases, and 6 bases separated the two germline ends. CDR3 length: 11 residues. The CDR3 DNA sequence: TGCGCCAGCAGGGACAGCTACGAGCAGTACTTC. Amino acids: CASRDSYEQYF.

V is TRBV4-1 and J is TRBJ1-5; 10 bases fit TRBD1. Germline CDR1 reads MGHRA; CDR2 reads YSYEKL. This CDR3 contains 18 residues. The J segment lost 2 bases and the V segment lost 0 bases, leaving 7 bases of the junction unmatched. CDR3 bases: TGCGCCAGCAGCCAAGAGGCGGACAGGGGGAATGGCAATCAGCCCCAGCATTTT. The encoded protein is CASSQEADRGNGNQPQHF.

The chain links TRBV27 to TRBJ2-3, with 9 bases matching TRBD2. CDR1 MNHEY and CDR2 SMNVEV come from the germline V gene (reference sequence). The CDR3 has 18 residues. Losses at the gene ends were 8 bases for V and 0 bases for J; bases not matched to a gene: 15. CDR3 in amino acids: CASSMGLAGTASTDTQYF. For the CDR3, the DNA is TGTGCCAGCTCAATGGGGCTAGCGGGGACCGCTAGCACAGATACGCAGTATTTT.

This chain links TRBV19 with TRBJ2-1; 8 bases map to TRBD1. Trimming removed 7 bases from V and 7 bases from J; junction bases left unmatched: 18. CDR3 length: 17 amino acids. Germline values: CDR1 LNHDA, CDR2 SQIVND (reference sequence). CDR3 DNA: TGTGCCAGTAACCCCTCCATCCGGGACAGGAGCGAGAATGAGCAGTTCTTC. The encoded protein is CASNPSIRDRSENEQFF.

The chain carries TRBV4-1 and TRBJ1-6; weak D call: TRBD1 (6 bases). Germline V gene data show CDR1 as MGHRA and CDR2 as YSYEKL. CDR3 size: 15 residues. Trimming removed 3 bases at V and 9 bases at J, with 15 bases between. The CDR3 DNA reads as TGCGCCAGCAGCCACAGCACAGGGATCGGTTCACCCCTCCACTTT. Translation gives CASSHSTGIGSPLHF.

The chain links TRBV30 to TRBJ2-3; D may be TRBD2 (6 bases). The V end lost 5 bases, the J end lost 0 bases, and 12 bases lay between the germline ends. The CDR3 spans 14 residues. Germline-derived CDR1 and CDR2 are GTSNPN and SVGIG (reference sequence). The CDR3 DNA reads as TGTGCCTGGGTCCGGGGACTCAGCACAGATACGCAGTATTTT. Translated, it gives CAWVRGLSTDTQYF.

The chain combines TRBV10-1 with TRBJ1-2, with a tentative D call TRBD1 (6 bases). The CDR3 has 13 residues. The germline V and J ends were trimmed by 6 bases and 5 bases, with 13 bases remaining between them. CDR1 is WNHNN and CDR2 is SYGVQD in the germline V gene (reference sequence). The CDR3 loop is CASSDTGPYGYTF. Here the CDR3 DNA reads TGCGCCAGCAGCGACACAGGGCCGTATGGCTACACCTTC.

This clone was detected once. The CDR3 region has the DNA TGTGCCAGCAGCTTAGGACTAAACAGGGCCCACGAGCAGTACTTC. It specifies CASSLGLNRAHEQYF. The chain couples TRBV7-6 to TRBJ2-7, with a tentative D call TRBD1 (6 bases). Germline V gene lookup returns CDR1 SGHVS and CDR2 FNYEAQ. The CDR3 spans 15 residues. Trimming took off 1 base at V and 5 bases at J, with 15 bases between the two ends.

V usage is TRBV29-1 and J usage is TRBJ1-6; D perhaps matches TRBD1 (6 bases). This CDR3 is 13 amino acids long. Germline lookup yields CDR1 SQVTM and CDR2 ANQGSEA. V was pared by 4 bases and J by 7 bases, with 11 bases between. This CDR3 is CSVGEQGNSPLHF. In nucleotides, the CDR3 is TGCAGCGTTGGTGAGCAGGGGAATTCACCCCTCCACTTT.

The CDR3 region is CASSVYPPGPNEQFF. As DNA, the CDR3 is TGTGCCAGCAGTGTTTACCCCCCGGGTCCCAATGAGCAGTTCTTC. The V call is TRBV2, the J call TRBJ2-1; D not resolved. With 4 bases removed from V and 6 bases from J, the gap between germline ends came to 16 bases. CDR3 length: 15 amino acids. Germline CDR1 and CDR2: SNHLY and FYNNEI.

The CDR3 DNA reads as TGTGCCAGCAGCCAAGTGGGACTAGGGAAGGGGGAGCAGTTCTTC. It codes for CASSQVGLGKGEQFF. The chain uses TRBV14 and TRBJ2-1, with 8 nucleotides matching TRBD2. Per germline, CDR1 SGHDN and CDR2 FVKESK. J was trimmed by 10 bases and V by 1 base; bases with no gene match: 9. There are 15 residues in the CDR3.

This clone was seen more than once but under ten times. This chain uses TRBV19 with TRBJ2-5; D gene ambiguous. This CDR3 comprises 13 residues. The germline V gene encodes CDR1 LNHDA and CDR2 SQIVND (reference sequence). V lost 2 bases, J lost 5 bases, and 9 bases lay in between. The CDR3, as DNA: TGTGCCAGTAGTATAAACCTGCGGGAGACCCAGTACTTC. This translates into CASSINLRETQYF.

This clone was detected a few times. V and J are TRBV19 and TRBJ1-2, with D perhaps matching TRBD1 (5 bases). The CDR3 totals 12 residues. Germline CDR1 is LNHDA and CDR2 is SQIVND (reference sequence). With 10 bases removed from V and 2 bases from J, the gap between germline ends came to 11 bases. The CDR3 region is CATKRGNYGYTF. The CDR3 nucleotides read TGTGCCACTAAAAGGGGCAACTATGGCTACACCTTC.

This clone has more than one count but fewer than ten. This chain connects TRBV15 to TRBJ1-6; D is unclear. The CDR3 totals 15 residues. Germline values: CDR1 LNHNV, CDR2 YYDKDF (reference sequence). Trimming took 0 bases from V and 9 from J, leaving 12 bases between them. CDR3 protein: CATSRDSTGRSPLHF. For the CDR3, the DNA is TGTGCCACCAGCAGAGATTCTACTGGGCGTTCACCCCTCCACTTT.

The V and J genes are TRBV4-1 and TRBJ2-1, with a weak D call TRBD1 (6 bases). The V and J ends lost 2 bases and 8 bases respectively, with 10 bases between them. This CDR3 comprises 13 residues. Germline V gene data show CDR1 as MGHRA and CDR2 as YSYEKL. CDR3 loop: CASSQLQGDEQFF. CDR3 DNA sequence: TGCGCCAGCAGCCAACTACAGGGCGATGAGCAGTTCTTC.

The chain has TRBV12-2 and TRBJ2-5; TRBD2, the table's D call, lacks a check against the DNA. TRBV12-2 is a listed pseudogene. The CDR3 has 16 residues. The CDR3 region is CASRFRTSGGQETQYF. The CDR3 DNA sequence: TGTGCAAGTCGCTTCCGGACTAGCGGGGGACAAGAGACCCAGTACTTC.

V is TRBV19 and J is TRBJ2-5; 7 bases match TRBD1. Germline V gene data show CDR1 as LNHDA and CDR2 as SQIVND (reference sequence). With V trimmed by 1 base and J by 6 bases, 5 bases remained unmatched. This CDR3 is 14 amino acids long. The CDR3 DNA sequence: TGTGCCAGTAGTATAGGACAGGGCGGAAAGACCCAGTACTTC. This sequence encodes CASSIGQGGKTQYF. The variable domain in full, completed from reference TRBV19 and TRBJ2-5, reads DGGITQSPKYLFRKEGQNVTLSCEQNLNHDAMYWYRQDPGQGLRLIYYSQIVNDFQKGDIAEGYSVSREKKESFPLTVTSAQKNPTAFYLCASSIGQGGKTQYFGPGTRLLVL.

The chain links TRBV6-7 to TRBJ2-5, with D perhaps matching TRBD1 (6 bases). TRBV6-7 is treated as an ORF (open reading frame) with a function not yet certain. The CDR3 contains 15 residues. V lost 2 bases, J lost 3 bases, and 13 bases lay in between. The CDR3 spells CASSYHRQEEETQYF. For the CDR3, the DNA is TGTGCCAGCAGTTACCACCGACAGGAGGAAGAGACCCAGTACTTC.

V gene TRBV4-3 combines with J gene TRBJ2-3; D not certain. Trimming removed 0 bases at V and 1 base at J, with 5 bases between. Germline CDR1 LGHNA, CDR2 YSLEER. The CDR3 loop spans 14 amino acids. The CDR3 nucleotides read TGCGCCAGCAGCCAAGATATAGGCACAGATACGCAGTATTTT. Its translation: CASSQDIGTDTQYF.